One and the same sample provided the 24 T cell receptor beta chains below, sequenced in a study of cytomegalovirus exposure and HLA in healthy donors. Both 60 Vbeta primers and 13 Jbeta primers went into the PCR. Clones were sequenced by immunoSEQ multiplex PCR, and TCRdb holds only the in-frame ones, with some missing. Among about 160,000 clones listed, about 79% were seen once. The source material was PBMCs. These receptors originate from a woman between 45 and 60 years old in good health and CMV-seropositive.

As to this clone: An end of the junction differs from the germline gene, which may be a read error. This sequence joins TRBV2 and TRBJ2-7; 7 nucleotides match TRBD1. The CDR3 runs 12 residues. CDR1 is SNHLY, CDR2 FYNNEI, per germline. The CDR3 loop reads CATGATFYEQYF. CDR3 in DNA: TGCGCTACAGGGGCGACCTTCTACGAGCAGTACTTC.

The chain has TRBV2 and TRBJ2-1; possibly TRBD2 for D (6 bases). The length of the CDR3 is 17 residues. The germline V and J ends were trimmed by 6 bases and 8 bases, with 26 bases remaining between them. CDR1 is SNHLY and CDR2 is FYNNEI in the germline V gene. The CDR3 region has the DNA TGTGCCAGCAGCCCTCCTAGAAGTCGGAGGGCCGTCGATGAGCAGTTCTTC. It specifies CASSPPRSRRAVDEQFF. The complete variable domain, with remaining parts taken from reference TRBV2 and TRBJ2-1, reads EPEVTQTPSHQVTQMGQEVILRCVPISNHLYFYWYRQILGQKVEFLVSFYNNEISEKSEIFDDQFSVERPDGSNFTLKIRSTKLEDSAMYFCASSPPRSRRAVDEQFFGPGTRLTVL.

The chain recombines TRBV19 with TRBJ1-1; D call uncertain. The germline gives CDR1 LNHDA, CDR2 SQIVND (reference sequence). The CDR3 contains 17 residues. V was shortened by 6 bases and J by 0 bases, with 20 bases between the two germline ends. CDR3 nucleotides: TGTGCCAGTAGAAAGGTTGGAGTCACTGTAATGAACACTGAAGCTTTCTTT. The encoded protein is CASRKVGVTVMNTEAFF.

The chain joins TRBV2 to TRBJ2-2; D is ambiguous. With 4 bases removed from V and 1 base from J, the gap between germline ends came to 4 bases. CDR1 SNHLY and CDR2 FYNNEI come from the germline V gene. The CDR3 loop spans 13 amino acids. The CDR3 here is CASSAMNTGELFF. CDR3 coding DNA: TGTGCCAGCAGTGCCATGAACACCGGGGAGCTGTTTTTT.

The rearrangement links TRBV7-2 to TRBJ2-1; 7 bases are shared with TRBD1. The CDR3 consists of 14 residues. J gave up 5 bases and V 0 bases, and 1 base lay outside the gene matches. CDR1 and CDR2 (germline): SGHTA, FQGNSA. The CDR3 loop is CASSLATGNNEQFF. For the CDR3, the DNA is TGTGCCAGCAGCTTAGCGACAGGGAACAATGAGCAGTTCTTC.

V usage is TRBV5-1 and J usage is TRBJ2-3, with a weak D call TRBD1 (6 bases). Germline V gives CDR1 SGHRS, CDR2 YFSETQ. The ends were cut back, 2 bases at V and 4 bases at J, with 8 bases in the middle. The CDR3 contains 13 residues. The CDR3 DNA sequence: TGCGCCAGCAGCTTACAGGGTTCAGATACGCAGTATTTT. Amino acid sequence: CASSLQGSDTQYF.

This clone came up once. J is TRBJ1-1 and V is TRBV29-1; the match to TRBD1 covers 11 bases. Germline assignment: CDR1 SQVTM and CDR2 ANQGSEA. The CDR3 is made up of 14 amino acids. V shed 4 bases, J shed 6 bases, and the junction held 7 bases outside the gene matches. The CDR3 sequence is CSVGLSGQGAEAFF. CDR3 sequence (DNA): TGCAGCGTTGGTCTATCGGGACAGGGGGCTGAAGCTTTCTTT.

The chain combines TRBV28 with TRBJ1-1, with D possibly being TRBD1 (6 bases). In germline, CDR1 is MDHEN, CDR2 SYDVKM. Trimming removed 3 bases from V and 5 bases from J, with 13 bases in between. The CDR3 is 14 residues long. The CDR3 here is CASSLSGGATEAFF. CDR3 nucleotide sequence: TGTGCCAGCAGTTTGTCGGGGGGCGCGACTGAAGCTTTCTTT.

The V gene is TRBV25-1, the J gene TRBJ1-1, with a possible D match to TRBD1 (5 bases). CDR1 is MGHDK and CDR2 is SYGVNS in the germline V gene. CDR3 length: 15 amino acids. V lost 8 bases, J lost 3 bases, and 19 bases lay in between. In nucleotides, the CDR3 is TGTGCCAGCCCGGGGGACGCGGGGAAGGACACTGAAGCTTTCTTT. Protein sequence: CASPGDAGKDTEAFF.

CDR3 nucleotides: TGTGCCAGCAGGAGACAGGGGGCAACGGGCAATCAGCCCCAGCATTTT. Translated, it gives CASRRQGATGNQPQHF. J is TRBJ1-5 and V is TRBV27; TRBD1 aligns across 10 bases. The germline V gene encodes CDR1 MNHEY and CDR2 SMNVEV (reference sequence). V was clipped by 6 bases and J by 2 bases; unmatched bases: 7. This CDR3 spans 16 amino acids.

This clone was seen a single time. The chain combines TRBV7-9 with TRBJ2-3; D is perhaps TRBD2 (6 bases). The CDR3 spans 19 residues. Germline-derived CDR1 and CDR2 are SEHNR and FQNEAQ (reference sequence). V dropped 5 bases and J dropped 0 bases, with 24 bases sitting between them. The CDR3 loop reads CASSPIPFAGRNSTDTQYF. CDR3 bases: TGTGCCAGCAGCCCTATACCATTTGCGGGACGGAATAGCACAGATACGCAGTATTTT.

The J gene is TRBJ1-1, the V gene TRBV9, with D perhaps TRBD1 (6 bases). The CDR3 sequence is 13 residues long. Per the germline V gene, CDR1 is SGDLS and CDR2 is YYNGEE. V lost 7 bases and J lost 2, with 12 bases in between. CDR3 in DNA: TGTGCCAGCGGGCAGGGGCCCAACACTGAAGCTTTCTTT. Protein sequence: CASGQGPNTEAFF. Full variable domain (outside the CDR3, taken from reference TRBV9 and TRBJ1-1): DSGVTQTPKHLITATGQRVTLRCSPRSGDLSVYWYQQSLDQGLQFLIQYYNGEERAKGNILERFSAQQFPDLHSELNLSSLELGDSALYFCASGQGPNTEAFFGQGTRLTVV.

J is TRBJ2-5 and V is TRBV29-1, with 7 bases aligning to TRBD1. This CDR3 region has 14 residues. Losses at the gene ends were 4 bases for V and 2 bases for J; bases not matched to a gene: 7. CDR1 and CDR2 from the germline V gene are SQVTM and ANQGSEA. CDR3 residues: CSVGPGDRQETQYF. Written as DNA, the CDR3 is TGCAGCGTTGGACCCGGGGACAGACAAGAGACCCAGTACTTC.

The chain uses TRBV2 and TRBJ1-2, with 8 bases matching TRBD1. The J segment lost 6 bases and the V segment lost 5 bases, leaving 5 bases of the junction unmatched. The CDR3 runs to 13 residues. CDR1 is SNHLY, CDR2 FYNNEI, per germline. The chain's CDR3 is CASSFNRGDGYTF. The CDR3 region has the DNA TGTGCCAGCAGTTTTAACAGGGGGGATGGCTACACCTTC.

This chain links TRBV13 with TRBJ1-1, with D perhaps TRBD1 (5 bases). Germline V gene lookup returns CDR1 PRHDT and CDR2 FYEKMQ (reference sequence). The CDR3 is 16 amino acids. Trimming removed 4 bases at V and 0 bases at J, with 15 bases between. The CDR3 region is CASSSSDGGMNTEAFF. In DNA form, the CDR3 reads TGTGCCAGCAGCTCATCGGACGGGGGGATGAACACTGAAGCTTTCTTT.

The chain links TRBV9 to TRBJ1-2; 8 nucleotides agree with TRBD1. The J segment lost 6 bases and the V segment lost 0 bases, leaving 4 bases of the junction unmatched. Per germline, CDR1 SGDLS and CDR2 YYNGEE. The CDR3 is made up of 14 amino acids. The CDR3 reads CASSVASTGDGYTF. CDR3 DNA sequence: TGTGCCAGCAGCGTAGCGTCGACAGGGGATGGCTACACCTTC.

This clone was observed a handful of times. V gene TRBV6-5 combines with J gene TRBJ2-7, with 11 bases identical to TRBD2. From germline, CDR1 is MNHEY and CDR2 SVGAGI. The J segment lost 7 bases and the V segment lost 0 bases, leaving 8 bases of the junction unmatched. The CDR3 spans 16 residues. The CDR3 loop is CASSYSTSGGPHEQYF. CDR3 in DNA: TGTGCCAGCAGTTACTCAACTAGCGGGGGCCCGCATGAGCAGTACTTC.

This clone was detected a few times. This chain joins TRBV27 and TRBJ1-3; 7 positions match TRBD1. The trim removed 5 bases at V and 3 bases at J, leaving 7 bases unmatched. CDR1 is MNHEY, CDR2 SMNVEV, per germline (reference sequence). The CDR3 is 15 amino acids. This CDR3 reads CASSPRGVYGNTIYF. The DNA for the CDR3 is TGTGCCAGCAGTCCCAGGGGGGTGTATGGAAACACCATATATTTT.

V and J are TRBV2 and TRBJ1-4; D is possibly TRBD1 (5 bases). CDR3 length: 14 amino acids. Deletions cut 7 bases from V and 6 bases from J, with 15 bases between. CDR1 is SNHLY and CDR2 is FYNNEI in the germline V gene. The CDR3 region is CASKMISRDEKLFF. The CDR3 coding sequence is TGTGCCAGCAAAATGATCTCCAGGGATGAAAAACTGTTTTTT. The full variable domain, completed using reference TRBV2 and TRBJ1-4, is EPEVTQTPSHQVTQMGQEVILRCVPISNHLYFYWYRQILGQKVEFLVSFYNNEISEKSEIFDDQFSVERPDGSNFTLKIRSTKLEDSAMYFCASKMISRDEKLFFGSGTQLSVL.

The rearrangement links TRBV28 to TRBJ1-2; a weak D match, TRBD1 (6 bases). Germline V gives CDR1 MDHEN, CDR2 SYDVKM. This CDR3 spans 14 amino acids. Trimming shortened V by 11 bases and J by 2 bases, and 18 bases separated the two germline ends. The CDR3 DNA reads TGTGCCGGGCTTAGGGGGGGCGCAAACTATGGCTACACCTTC. This codes for CAGLRGGANYGYTF.

The chain has TRBV4-3 and TRBJ1-3; D gene unclear. This CDR3 contains 17 residues. CDR1 LGHNA and CDR2 YSLEER come from the germline V gene. The ends were cut back, 4 bases at V and 4 bases at J, with 20 bases in the middle. CDR3 region: CASSPENRPGAGNTIYF. CDR3 nucleotides: TGCGCCAGCAGCCCGGAAAACCGACCGGGAGCCGGAAACACCATATATTTT.

This clone came up once. The chain links TRBV9 to TRBJ2-7; maybe TRBD2 (5 bases). This CDR3 is built from 17 residues. Between the trimmed V and J ends, which lost 1 base and 2 bases, there was a span of 19 bases. Germline loops: CDR1 SGDLS, CDR2 YYNGEE. This chain's CDR3 is CASSVTYLAKRAYEQYF. CDR3 DNA: TGTGCCAGCAGCGTAACCTATCTAGCTAAACGCGCCTACGAGCAGTACTTC.

The V and J genes are TRBV5-4 and TRBJ1-4, with 10 bases identical to TRBD1. With V trimmed by 3 bases and J by 8 bases, 7 bases remained unmatched. The length of the CDR3 is 15 residues. Germline V lookup: CDR1 SGHNT, CDR2 YYREEE (reference sequence). The CDR3 is CASSYEGQGFEKLFF. CDR3 nucleotide sequence: TGTGCCAGCAGCTACGAGGGACAGGGGTTCGAAAAACTGTTTTTT.

V and J are TRBV30 and TRBJ2-2, with D possibly being TRBD1 (5 bases). The CDR3 is 14 residues long. Germline V CDR1 and CDR2: GTSNPN, SVGIG (reference sequence). V lost 2 bases and J 1 base, leaving 8 bases between the germline ends. The CDR3 loop reads CAWSPQGNTGELFF. The CDR3 nucleotides are TGTGCCTGGAGTCCTCAGGGGAACACCGGGGAGCTGTTTTTT.